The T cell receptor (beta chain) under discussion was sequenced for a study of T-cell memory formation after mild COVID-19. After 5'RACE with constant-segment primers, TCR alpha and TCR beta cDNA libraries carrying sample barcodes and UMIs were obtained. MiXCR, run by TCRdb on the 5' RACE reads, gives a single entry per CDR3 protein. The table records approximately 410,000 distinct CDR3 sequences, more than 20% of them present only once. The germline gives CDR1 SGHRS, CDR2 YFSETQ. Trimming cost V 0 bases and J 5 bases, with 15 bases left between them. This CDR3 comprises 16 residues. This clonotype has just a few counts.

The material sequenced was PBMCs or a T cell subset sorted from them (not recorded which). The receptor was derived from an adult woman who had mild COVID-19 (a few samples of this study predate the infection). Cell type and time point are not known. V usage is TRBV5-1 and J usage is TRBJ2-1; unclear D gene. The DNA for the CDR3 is TGCGCCAGCAGCTTGGCCGGCTTACTACGCGACAATGAGCAGTTCTTC. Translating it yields CASSLAGLLRDNEQFF.